One sample yielded the 11 T cell receptor beta chains listed below, sequenced in a study. TCRdb ran MiXCR on the 5' RACE reads and lists one entry per CDR3 protein. Altogether around 30,000 distinct CDR3 sequences are present, 26% being singletons, with the ten largest covering less than 4%. The sequenced sample was naive CD4+ T cells sorted from a lymph node. As to subset: naive CD4+ T cells, CD4+CD45RA+CD25-. The source of these receptors is a female donor with breast cancer.

The V gene is TRBV20-1, the J gene TRBJ1-1, with no clear D. V was shortened by 2 bases and J by 8 bases, with 9 bases between the two germline ends. This CDR3 has 11 residues. From germline, CDR1 is DFQATT and CDR2 SNEGSKA (reference sequence). The CDR3 protein is CSARSNQEAFF. The CDR3 coding sequence is TGCAGTGCTAGATCTAATCAGGAAGCTTTCTTT.

This clonotype was detected a few times. Here the CDR3 reads CASSLGPQRARPSEQFF. CDR3 DNA: TGCGCCAGCAGCTTGGGACCCCAGCGGGCTCGTCCGAGTGAGCAGTTCTTC. The J gene is TRBJ2-1, the V gene TRBV5-1; D might be TRBD2 (6 bases). Trimming took 0 bases from V and 9 from J, leaving 22 bases between them. Germline V gene data show CDR1 as SGHRS and CDR2 as YFSETQ. This CDR3 comprises 17 residues.

The J gene is TRBJ2-6, the V gene TRBV12-3 or TRBV12-4; D may be TRBD1 or TRBD2 (5 bases each). The V and J ends lost 11 bases and 4 bases respectively, with 18 bases between them. The CDR3 is 15 residues long. CDR3 sequence: CAGTPRGTGANVLTF. The DNA of the CDR3 is TGTGCCGGCACCCCCCGAGGGACGGGGGCCAACGTCCTGACTTTC.

This clonotype was observed many times. V and J are TRBV5-1 and TRBJ2-3; 11 bases match TRBD2. Germline V gene sequence: CDR1 SGHRS, CDR2 YFSETQ. V shed 5 bases, J shed 9 bases, and the junction held 8 bases outside the gene matches. The CDR3 is 14 residues long. The CDR3 is CASSPGSSGGTQYF. Written as DNA, the CDR3 is TGCGCCAGCAGTCCGGGATCTAGCGGGGGGACGCAGTATTTT.

The CDR3 nucleotides read TGTGCCAGCAGCAATAGCGAGTTTTACAGATACGGGCAGTATTTT. This translates into CASSNSEFYRYGQYF. The genes are TRBV11-1 and TRBJ2-3; D might be TRBD2 (5 bases). Germline V gives CDR1 SGHAT, CDR2 FQDESV (reference sequence). Trimming left V 5 bases short and J 11 bases short, with 23 bases between. CDR3 length equals 15 residues.

This chain links TRBV2 with TRBJ1-1; 7 bases are a match to TRBD1. Germline V CDR1 and CDR2: SNHLY, FYNNEI. J was trimmed by 1 base and V by 7 bases; bases with no gene match: 3. The CDR3 runs to 13 residues. CDR3 amino acids: CASTQGENTEAFF. CDR3 bases: TGTGCCAGCACTCAGGGGGAGAACACTGAAGCTTTCTTT.

Details on this clonotype: This sequence may be a read error, since a much larger clone differs from it by one base. J is TRBJ1-4 and V is TRBV20-1; D gene ambiguous. The CDR3 length is 11 residues. The V end lost 7 bases, the J end lost 8 bases, and 11 bases lay between the germline ends. Germline V gene sequence: CDR1 DFQATT, CDR2 SNEGSKA (reference sequence). The CDR3 DNA reads as TGCAGTGTTAGTTTGCAGGAAAAACTGTTTTTT. Translated: CSVSLQEKLFF.

This clonotype has a single count. The V call is TRBV2, the J call TRBJ1-3, with D unresolved. V gave up 5 bases and J gave up 9 bases, with 11 bases separating them. The CDR3 has 12 residues. CDR1 SNHLY and CDR2 FYNNEI come from the germline V gene. The CDR3 DNA reads as TGTGCCAGCAGTAGAGACAAGGGCACCATATATTTT. Protein product: CASSRDKGTIYF.

Of note for this clonotype: With a much larger clone just one base away, this may be a read error. The chain combines TRBV7-3 with TRBJ2-2; maybe TRBD1 (6 bases). CDR3 size: 15 residues. Germline V gene data show CDR1 as SGHTA and CDR2 as FQGTGA. Written as DNA, the CDR3 is TGTGCCAGCAGCTTAACCAGGGGTGATTCCGGGGAGCTGCTTTTT. Protein product: CASSLTRGDSGELLF.

In this sample, this clonotype turned up a few times. The rearrangement links TRBV28 to TRBJ2-7; no firm D call. The V end was cut by 4 bases, the J end by 7 bases, with 11 bases between. Germline lookup yields CDR1 MDHEN and CDR2 SYDVKM. The CDR3 sequence is 12 residues long. This CDR3 is CASSSKPREQYF. Written as DNA, the CDR3 is TGTGCCAGCAGTTCCAAGCCGAGGGAGCAGTACTTC. Using reference TRBV28 and TRBJ2-7 for the parts outside the CDR3, the full variable domain is DVKVTQSSRYLVKRTGEKVFLECVQDMDHENMFWYRQDPGLGLRLIYFSYDVKMKEKGDIPEGYSVSREKKERFSLILESASTNQTSMYLCASSSKPREQYFGPGTRLTVT.

The rearrangement joins TRBV20-1 to TRBJ1-2; no definite D call. CDR3 length: 15 amino acids. Germline loops: CDR1 DFQATT, CDR2 SNEGSKA (reference sequence). Trimming removed 0 bases from V and 3 bases from J, with 14 bases in between. The CDR3 loop is CSAREALGRDYGYTF. CDR3 sequence (DNA): TGCAGTGCTAGAGAGGCTCTAGGGAGGGACTATGGCTACACCTTC.